This entry describes one T cell receptor beta chain. This clone was detected only a few times. The target of this receptor is not known. There are no base qualities to consult, and no much larger clone falls within one base. TCRbeta CDR3 regions were immunosequenced from genomic DNA with the immunoSEQ Assay. Before high-throughput sequencing, the genomic DNA was amplified using bias-controlled multiplex PCR. The authors' pipeline ran thus. To quantify the absolute abundance of each unique TCRbeta CDR3 region, the sequences were collapsed and filtered. Clonality, defined as 1 minus Pielou's evenness, was calculated using only productive rearrangements. Tumor T-cell fraction was calculated by normalizing TCRbeta template counts to the amount of usable DNA, which was estimated from several housekeeping genes. Clones with significantly greater frequencies in on-treatment versus baseline samples were identified using a previously published method. TCRdb stores this immuneACCESS table with in-frame sequences only. Part of the clones is absent; in the studies checked, under half of the shortfall reflects unresolved V genes, and no reason is known for the rest. D and trimming were read from the DNA, whereas the V and J calls and clone size are those reported in that table. A total of around 9,900 clones appear in this sample, roughly 24% of them only once. Around 11% of the sample is taken by the ten largest.

The treatment or condition label corresponds to: randomized to nivolumab then ipilimumab (arm A) or the reverse (arm B). None of the trial patients had been given prior DNA-damaging chemotherapy. Samples were obtained from patients with melanoma enrolled in CheckMate 064, a randomized, open-label phase II trial of sequential checkpoint blockade. Tumor TCR sequencing used genomic DNA from formalin-fixed paraffin-embedded (FFPE) tissue samples. This entry belongs to a study of sequential checkpoint blockade in melanoma (dated by TCRdb to between 2018 and 2020). About the full investigation: In a 1:1 randomization, patients received either first-line nivolumab then ipilimumab (arm A) or ipilimumab then nivolumab (arm B). Maintenance nivolumab was given following each of the two trial sequences. DNA from about 100 pretreatment melanoma tumor samples underwent TCRbeta immunosequencing. For twenty-two patients, matched tumor biopsies were taken both before treatment and at week 13, after single-agent nivolumab (arm A) or ipilimumab (arm B). About 76% of the matched pre- and post-treatment tumor biopsy pairs came from the same lesion.

The full study reports these points: Tumor T-cell fraction and clonality were found to correlate with PD-L1 staining and CD8+ T-cell counts but not with mutational load. Among patients in arm A, the nivolumab-first arm, pretreatment tumor TIL clonality was associated with response (P = .04). Small sample sizes and reduced statistical power limited the analyses of tumor T-cell fraction within each arm. Larger, independent patient cohorts are needed to validate the response-prediction model that combines TCR metrics and mutation burden. Achieving clinical benefit was about 30 times more likely for patients whose tumor T-cell fraction and clonality increased by week 13.

Based on the germline V gene, the CDR1 and CDR2 sequences are SGHNT and YENEEA. The junction shows trimming of 4 bases on V and 4 bases on J, and the gene matches do not reach 10 bases of it. Including cysteine and phenylalanine, the CDR3 has 17 amino acids. Only the CDR3 DNA stays, 51 bases, in frame from base 1. The chain is assembled from TRBV11-3 and TRBJ2-1, with 10 bases aligning to TRBD2. The source was tumor tissue (inferred from file names), collected from a patient given nivolumab and ipilimumab in sequence. The sequence derives from a human donor with melanoma. At the DNA level, the sequence is TGTGCCAGCAGCTACAACAAGCGGGGGGGCGTGTACAATGAGCAGTTCTTC. This codes for CASSYNKRGGVYNEQFF.